This T cell receptor (beta chain) was observed in a study of blood T cell repertoires in COVID-19. The CDR3 extends over 14 amino acids. V was shortened by 6 bases and J by 4 bases, with 15 bases between the two germline ends. CDR1 and CDR2 (germline): SNHLY, FYNNEI. Measured with immunoSEQ multiplex PCR; TCRdb has only the in-frame clones, and not every one. The sample lists 350,000 to 400,000 clones, 91% occurring once. Input material: PBMCs or T cells enriched from blood (not recorded which). This chain uses TRBV2 with TRBJ1-2; a weak D match, TRBD1 (5 bases). The TCR sequence derives from a woman in her forties who had been exposed to COVID-19. The CDR3 here is CASRSGFLLYGYTF. The CDR3 DNA follows: TGTGCCAGCAGATCAGGGTTCCTCCTCTATGGCTACACCTTC.